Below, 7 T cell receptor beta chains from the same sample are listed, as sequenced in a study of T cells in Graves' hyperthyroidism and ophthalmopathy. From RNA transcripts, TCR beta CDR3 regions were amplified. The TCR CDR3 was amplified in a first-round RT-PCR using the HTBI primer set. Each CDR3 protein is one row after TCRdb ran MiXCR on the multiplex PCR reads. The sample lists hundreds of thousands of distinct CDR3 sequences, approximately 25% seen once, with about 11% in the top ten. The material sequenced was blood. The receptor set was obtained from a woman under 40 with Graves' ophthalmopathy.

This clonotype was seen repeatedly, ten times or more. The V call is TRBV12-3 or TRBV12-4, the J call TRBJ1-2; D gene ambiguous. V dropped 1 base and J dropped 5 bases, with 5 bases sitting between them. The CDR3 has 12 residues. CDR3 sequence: CASSLGAYGYTF. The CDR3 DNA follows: TGTGCCAGCAGTTTAGGGGCTTATGGCTACACCTTC.

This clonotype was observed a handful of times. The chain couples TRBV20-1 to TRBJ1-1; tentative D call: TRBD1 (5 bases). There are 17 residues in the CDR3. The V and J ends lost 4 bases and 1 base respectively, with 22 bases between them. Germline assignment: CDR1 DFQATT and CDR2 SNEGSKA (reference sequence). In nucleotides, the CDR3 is TGCAGTGCTATTCTCTCCAGGGTCACCAGGAGGAACACTGAAGCTTTCTTT. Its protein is CSAILSRVTRRNTEAFF.

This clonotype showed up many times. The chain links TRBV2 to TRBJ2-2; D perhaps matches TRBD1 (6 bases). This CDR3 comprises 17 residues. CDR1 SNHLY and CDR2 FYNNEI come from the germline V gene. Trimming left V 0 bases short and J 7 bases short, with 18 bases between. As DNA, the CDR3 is TGTGCCAGCAGTGAAGCGCAGGCAGGGGCCACTCACGGGGAGCTGTTTTTT. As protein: CASSEAQAGATHGELFF. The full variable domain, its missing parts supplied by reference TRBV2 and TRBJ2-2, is EPEVTQTPSHQVTQMGQEVILRCVPISNHLYFYWYRQILGQKVEFLVSFYNNEISEKSEIFDDQFSVERPDGSNFTLKIRSTKLEDSAMYFCASSEAQAGATHGELFFGEGSRLTVL.

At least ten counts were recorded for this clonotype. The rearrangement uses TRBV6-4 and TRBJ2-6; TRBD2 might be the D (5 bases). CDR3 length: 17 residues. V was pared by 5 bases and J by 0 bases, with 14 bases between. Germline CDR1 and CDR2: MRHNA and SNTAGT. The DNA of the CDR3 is TGTGCCAGCAGTCCCTTGGACGGGAACTCTGGGGCCAACGTCCTGACTTTC. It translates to CASSPLDGNSGANVLTF.

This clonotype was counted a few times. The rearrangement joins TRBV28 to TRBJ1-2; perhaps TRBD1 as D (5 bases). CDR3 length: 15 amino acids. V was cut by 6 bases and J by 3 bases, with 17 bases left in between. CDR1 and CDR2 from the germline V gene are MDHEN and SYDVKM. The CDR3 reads CASSSPPGGHYGYTF. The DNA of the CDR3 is TGTGCCAGCAGCTCTCCGCCCGGGGGACACTATGGCTACACCTTC.

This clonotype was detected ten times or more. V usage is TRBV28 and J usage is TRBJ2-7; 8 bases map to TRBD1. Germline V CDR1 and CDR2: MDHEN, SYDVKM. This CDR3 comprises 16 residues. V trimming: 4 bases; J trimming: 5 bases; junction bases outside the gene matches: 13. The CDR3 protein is CASSSPKDRGWNEQYF. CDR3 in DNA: TGTGCCAGCAGTTCCCCCAAAGACAGGGGATGGAACGAGCAGTACTTC.

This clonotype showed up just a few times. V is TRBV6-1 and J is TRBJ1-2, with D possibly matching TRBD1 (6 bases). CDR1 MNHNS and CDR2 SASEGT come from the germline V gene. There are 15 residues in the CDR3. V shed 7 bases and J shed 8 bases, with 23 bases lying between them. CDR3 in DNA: TGTGCCAGCACCCCCTGGGGGGGCGCAAAGAACGGCTACACCTTC. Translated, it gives CASTPWGGAKNGYTF.